A single sample is the source of the 18 T cell receptor beta chains below, sequenced in a study of molecular identifiers for immune sequencing clone quantification. Using its own MiXCR run on the PCR reads, TCRdb lists one record per CDR3 protein. The data show about 640,000 distinct CDR3 sequences, just under 20% seen once. Sequenced input: naive CD8+ T cells from blood, with Jurkat cell RNA spiked in. Stated subset: FACS-sorted CD8+CD4-CCR7+CD45RA+ naive T cells. The source is a human donor in good health. Some libraries in this study had Jurkat cell RNA spiked in.

On this clonotype itself: This may be a read error, as it is one base from a much larger clone. The rearrangement joins TRBV4-1 to TRBJ2-7, with no clear D. From germline, CDR1 is MGHRA and CDR2 YSYEKL. The CDR3 consists of 12 residues. Here the CDR3 DNA reads TGCGCCAGCGGCCAGAACAGCTACGAGCAGTACTTC. It translates to CASGQNSYEQYF.

This clonotype was counted ten times or more. The genes are TRBV12-3 or TRBV12-4 and TRBJ2-7; D is perhaps TRBD2 (5 bases). This CDR3 comprises 11 residues. The V and J ends lost 4 bases and 5 bases respectively, with 6 bases between them. The CDR3 protein is CASSSEDEQYF. The CDR3 nucleotides are TGTGCCAGCAGTTCGGAGGACGAGCAGTACTTC.

This clonotype was counted between two and nine times. A much bigger clone sits one base away, suggesting this may be a read error. This chain links TRBV7-6 with TRBJ2-7, with TRBD2 identical over 9 bases. This CDR3 spans 16 amino acids. The germline CDR1 and CDR2 sequences are SGHVS and FNYEAQ. Losses at the gene ends were 8 bases for V and 4 bases for J; bases not matched to a gene: 15. CDR3 nucleotides: TGTGCCAGCGGCCTTAGCGGGAGTGCCTTTCAGTACGAGCAGTACTTC. Its translation: CASGLSGSAFQYEQYF.

In this sample, this clonotype turned up many times. The chain carries TRBV6-1 and TRBJ2-5; D might be TRBD2 (5 bases). This CDR3 is 16 amino acids long. V shed 3 bases and J shed 5 bases, with 19 bases lying between them. The germline V gene has CDR1 MNHNS and CDR2 SASEGT. CDR3 coding DNA: TGTGCCAGCAGTGACCCCCAACTAGACGGACGGGAGACCCAGTACTTC. Translating gives CASSDPQLDGRETQYF.

There are many counts of this clonotype. V gene TRBV4-3 combines with J gene TRBJ2-7, with TRBD1 identical over 8 bases. V dropped 2 bases and J dropped 3; count of bases not matched to a gene: 6. CDR3 length equals 15 residues. CDR1 is LGHNA and CDR2 is YSLEER in the germline V gene. CDR3 in amino acids: CASSQNRGLGYEQYF. As DNA, the CDR3 is TGCGCCAGCAGCCAAAACAGGGGGTTGGGCTACGAGCAGTACTTC.

The chain combines TRBV14 with TRBJ2-1, with 11 bases matching TRBD2. The CDR3 runs to 17 residues. Per the germline V gene, CDR1 is SGHDN and CDR2 is FVKESK. The V segment lost 0 bases and the J segment 2 bases; nucleotides outside the gene matches: 3. The CDR3 nucleotides are TGTGCCAGCAGCCAAGACATGGGACTAGCGGCCTACAATGAGCAGTTCTTC. Translation gives CASSQDMGLAAYNEQFF. Looking up the rest from reference TRBV14 and TRBJ2-1 gives the full variable domain: EAGVTQFPSHSVIEKGQTVTLRCDPISGHDNLYWYRRVMGKEIKFLLHFVKESKQDESGMPNNRFLAERTGGTYSTLKVQPAELEDSGVYFCASSQDMGLAAYNEQFFGPGTRLTVL.

This chain joins TRBV7-9 and TRBJ2-3, with D uncertain. The germline gives CDR1 SEHNR, CDR2 FQNEAQ (reference sequence). The CDR3 runs to 12 residues. V was trimmed by 4 bases and J by 8 bases, leaving 10 bases between them. The CDR3 DNA follows: TGTGCCAGCAGCTCCTCTATGGGTACGCAGTATTTT. Encoded protein: CASSSSMGTQYF.

The genes are TRBV6-5 and TRBJ2-2, with D perhaps matching TRBD1 (6 bases). CDR3 length: 16 residues. Germline V gene data show CDR1 as MNHEY and CDR2 as SVGAGI. Trimming removed 5 bases from V and 0 bases from J, with 13 bases in between. The CDR3 DNA follows: TGTGCCAGCAGTACCCCAGACAGGTCGAACACCGGGGAGCTGTTTTTT. It codes for CASSTPDRSNTGELFF.

Concerning this clonotype: Just one base apart from a much larger clone, this may be a read error. This rearrangement joins TRBV7-3 to TRBJ2-1; D uncertain. The CDR3 totals 15 residues. Germline V gives CDR1 SGHTA, CDR2 FQGTGA. CDR3 protein: CASSLTLSSYKEQFF. The CDR3 coding sequence is TGTGCCAGCAGCTTAACGCTGAGCTCCTACAAGGAGCAGTTCTTC.

At least ten counts were recorded for this clonotype. This chain uses TRBV30 with TRBJ1-2; D is unresolved. Germline V CDR1 and CDR2: GTSNPN, SVGIG (reference sequence). Trimming pared 1 base from V and 7 bases from J, leaving 7 bases between. CDR3 length: 11 residues. The CDR3 here is CAWSEGSGYTF. The DNA for the CDR3 is TGTGCCTGGAGTGAGGGTAGTGGCTACACCTTC.

This clonotype was seen just once. With a much larger clone just one base away, this may be a read error. J is TRBJ2-5 and V is TRBV11-2; D possibly uses TRBD1 or TRBD2 (5 bases each). The V gene lost 7 bases and the J gene lost 1 base, with 19 bases spanning the gap. The CDR3 sequence is 16 residues long. Germline CDR1 and CDR2: SGHAT and FQNNGV. CDR3 in amino acids: CASNSSPGPPQETQYF. CDR3 DNA sequence: TGTGCCAGCAACTCCTCCCCGGGGCCACCCCAAGAGACCCAGTACTTC. Full variable domain (rest looked up from reference TRBV11-2 and TRBJ2-5): EAGVAQSPRYKIIEKRQSVAFWCNPISGHATLYWYQQILGQGPKLLIQFQNNGVVDDSQLPKDRFSAERLKGVDSTLKIQPAKLEDSAVYLCASNSSPGPPQETQYFGPGTRLLVL.

This clonotype was picked up many times. V and J are TRBV6-6 and TRBJ2-1; 9 bases are a match to TRBD2. Germline V CDR1 and CDR2: MNHNY, SVGAGI (reference sequence). The CDR3 is 15 residues long. The trim removed 4 bases at V and 6 bases at J, leaving 7 bases unmatched. The CDR3 here is CASSSSGVNFNEQFF. The CDR3 coding sequence is TGTGCCAGCAGTTCTAGCGGGGTGAACTTCAATGAGCAGTTCTTC.

This clonotype was observed many times. The rearrangement uses TRBV4-3 and TRBJ2-5; 8 nucleotides line up with TRBD1. The CDR3 contains 16 residues. CDR1 and CDR2 from the germline V gene are LGHNA and YSLEER. The trim removed 1 base at V and 4 bases at J, leaving 8 bases unmatched. CDR3 amino acids: CASSQAPGTGLETQYF. CDR3 coding DNA: TGCGCCAGCAGCCAAGCCCCGGGGACAGGTCTAGAGACCCAGTACTTC.

This clonotype was observed once. Since a much larger clone is just one base distant, this may be a read error. The chain combines TRBV20-1 with TRBJ2-2, with 8 nucleotides matching TRBD1. Losses at the gene ends were 6 bases for V and 6 bases for J; bases not matched to a gene: 6. CDR1 is DFQATT, CDR2 SNEGSKA, per germline (reference sequence). There are 13 residues in the CDR3. The CDR3 sequence: CSASRTGPGELFF. The CDR3 DNA reads as TGCAGTGCATCAAGGACAGGGCCCGGGGAGCTGTTTTTT.

As for this clonotype: A read error may be the cause here, since a much bigger clone is one base away. This chain uses TRBV20-1 with TRBJ1-1, with no clear D. The CDR3 is 13 amino acids. Germline CDR1 DFQATT, CDR2 SNEGSKA (reference sequence). The DNA for the CDR3 is TGCAGTGCTAGGCTAGCGGGGAGCACTGGAGCTTTCTTT. Protein sequence: CSARLAGSTGAFF.

The rearrangement uses TRBV2 and TRBJ2-7; D remains unclear. The germline V gene has CDR1 SNHLY and CDR2 FYNNEI. V was pared by 1 base and J by 4 bases, with 11 bases between. This CDR3 contains 14 residues. The CDR3 here is CASSEGQDPYEQYF. The DNA of the CDR3 is TGTGCCAGCAGTGAAGGTCAGGATCCATACGAGCAGTACTTC.

This clonotype showed up just a few times. V gene TRBV7-9 combines with J gene TRBJ1-3, with unresolved D. V lost 0 bases and J 2 bases, leaving 11 bases between the germline ends. CDR1 SEHNR and CDR2 FQNEAQ come from the germline V gene (reference sequence). This CDR3 region has 16 residues. CDR3 residues: CASSLALGVTGNTIYF. Written as DNA, the CDR3 is TGTGCCAGCAGCTTAGCGCTTGGGGTTACTGGAAACACCATATATTTT.

CDR3 sequence reads: CASSEGQGPQPQHF. The CDR3 DNA sequence: TGTGCCAGCAGTGAAGGGCAGGGGCCTCAGCCCCAGCATTTT. This rearrangement joins TRBV2 to TRBJ1-5, with TRBD1 as a possible D gene (6 bases). This CDR3 comprises 14 residues. The germline CDR1 and CDR2 sequences are SNHLY and FYNNEI. Between the trimmed V and J ends, which lost 1 base and 6 bases, there was a span of 10 bases.